Below are 28 T cell receptor beta chains sequenced from a single sample in a study of blood T cells in healthy people across ages. The authors ran a second PCR of about 7 to 11 cycles using a sample-barcoded 5' primer and a J-beta primer mix. TCRdb analysed the 5' RACE reads with MiXCR anew, one entry per CDR3 protein. Here the sample spans roughly 1.6 million distinct CDR3 sequences, about 31% being singletons. What was sequenced was blood. The receptors were sampled from a woman aged 30 to 39 in good health.

This clonotype came up a few times. The chain carries TRBV6-6 and TRBJ2-1; 7 bases match TRBD2. V dropped 1 base and J dropped 9; count of bases not matched to a gene: 15. The length of the CDR3 is 17 residues. CDR1 is MNHNY and CDR2 is SVGAGI in the germline V gene (reference sequence). The CDR3 sequence: CASSYLGSGWPGGEQFF. The CDR3 DNA sequence: TGTGCCAGCAGTTACTTGGGTAGCGGGTGGCCTGGGGGTGAGCAGTTCTTC.

This clonotype showed up just once. The genes are TRBV28 and TRBJ1-4, with a tentative D call TRBD1 (6 bases). CDR3 length: 14 residues. Per the germline V gene, CDR1 is MDHEN and CDR2 is SYDVKM. The V end lost 8 bases, the J end lost 7 bases, and 17 bases lay between the germline ends. The CDR3 DNA reads TGTGCCAGCTCAACCGGACAGCTCGGTGAAAAACTGTTTTTT. As protein: CASSTGQLGEKLFF.

V is TRBV3-1 and J is TRBJ1-2; no clear D gene. There are 14 residues in the CDR3. Per germline, CDR1 LGHDT and CDR2 YNNKEL (reference sequence). The ends were cut back, 3 bases at V and 6 bases at J, with 14 bases in the middle. CDR3 residues: CASSHRAQSDGYTF. The CDR3, as DNA: TGTGCCAGCAGCCATAGGGCCCAAAGCGATGGCTACACCTTC. Full variable domain (rest looked up from reference TRBV3-1 and TRBJ1-2): DTAVSQTPKYLVTQMGNDKSIKCEQNLGHDTMYWYKQDSKKFLKIMFSYNNKELIINETVPNRFSPKSPDKAHLNLHINSLELGDSAVYFCASSHRAQSDGYTFGSGTRLTVV.

The chain recombines TRBV10-2 with TRBJ2-7; TRBD1 matches at 9 bases. The CDR3 consists of 14 residues. Germline values: CDR1 WSHSY, CDR2 SAAADI. The J segment lost 3 bases and the V segment lost 8 bases, leaving 8 bases of the junction unmatched. The CDR3 DNA reads TGCGCCAGCGGGGCGGGACAGGGTTACTACGAGCAGTACTTC. Translated: CASGAGQGYYEQYF.

This clonotype has at least ten counts. The chain uses TRBV5-1 and TRBJ2-5; possibly TRBD1 for D (6 bases). Trimming cost V 5 bases and J 2 bases, with 13 bases left between them. The CDR3 extends over 14 amino acids. Germline V lookup: CDR1 SGHRS, CDR2 YFSETQ. The CDR3 is CASRPGTSQETQYF. In nucleotides, the CDR3 is TGCGCCAGCAGACCCGGGACAAGTCAAGAGACCCAGTACTTC.

This clonotype was counted a few times. V usage is TRBV7-8 and J usage is TRBJ2-5; tentatively, D is TRBD1 (7 bases). V was pared by 5 bases and J by 5 bases, with 15 bases between. The V gene's germline CDR1 is SGHVS and CDR2 FQNEAQ. There are 14 residues in the CDR3. In DNA, the CDR3 is TGTGCCAGCAGCCCATCAGGGGGGTCGGAGACCCAGTACTTC. Protein: CASSPSGGSETQYF.

In this sample, this clonotype turned up a few times. V usage is TRBV7-3 and J usage is TRBJ2-1; TRBD2 is a possible D gene (6 bases). Trimming stripped 6 bases from V and 7 bases from J, with 13 bases between. This CDR3 is 13 amino acids long. Germline assignment: CDR1 SGHTA and CDR2 FQGTGA. In nucleotides, the CDR3 is TGTGCCAGCAGTTCAGGTAGCGGAAATGAGCAGTTCTTC. Its translation: CASSSGSGNEQFF.

The chain links TRBV7-2 to TRBJ2-3; 7 bases line up with TRBD2. The V gene end was trimmed by 1 base and the J gene end by 1 base; junction bases not matched to a gene: 14. The CDR3 contains 19 residues. The germline CDR1 and CDR2 sequences are SGHTA and FQGNSA. The CDR3 protein is CTSSLVYWDYSPGTDTQYF. The DNA for the CDR3 is TGTACCAGCAGCTTAGTCTACTGGGACTACTCCCCTGGCACAGATACGCAGTATTTT.

This clonotype was observed a few times. The chain uses TRBV14 and TRBJ2-7; no reliable D call. Trimming removed 1 base at V and 3 bases at J, with 7 bases between. The CDR3 contains 13 residues. The germline V gene has CDR1 SGHDN and CDR2 FVKESK. The CDR3 region is CASSQGPFYEQYF. CDR3 in DNA: TGTGCCAGCAGCCAAGGTCCATTCTACGAGCAGTACTTC.

The rearrangement joins TRBV7-6 to TRBJ1-5; 8 nucleotides agree with TRBD1. Trimming at V came to 6 bases and at J to 6 bases, leaving 10 bases not matched to a gene. Germline V lookup: CDR1 SGHVS, CDR2 FNYEAQ. There are 15 residues in the CDR3. The CDR3 spells CASSPDRGLSQPQHF. Here the CDR3 DNA reads TGTGCCAGCAGTCCCGACAGGGGCTTGAGTCAGCCCCAGCATTTT.

This chain joins TRBV29-1 and TRBJ1-1; no clear D. Germline lookup yields CDR1 SQVTM and CDR2 ANQGSEA. Deletions cut 3 bases from V and 4 bases from J, with 12 bases between. This CDR3 has 13 residues. The CDR3 here is CSVDGIGSTEAFF. In nucleotides, the CDR3 is TGCAGCGTTGATGGGATAGGGAGCACTGAAGCTTTCTTT.

This clonotype was picked up many times. The chain carries TRBV20-1 and TRBJ2-1; TRBD1 or TRBD2 may be the D gene (6 bases each). The length of the CDR3 is 16 residues. Germline CDR1 DFQATT, CDR2 SNEGSKA (reference sequence). The ends were cut back, 3 bases at V and 7 bases at J, with 22 bases in the middle. For the CDR3, the DNA is TGCAGTGCTAGCGCCGTGGGGGGTCTAGGGGGAAATGAGCAGTTCTTC. This encodes CSASAVGGLGGNEQFF.

This chain connects TRBV9 to TRBJ1-4; D is ambiguous. This CDR3 region has 16 residues. Between the trimmed V and J ends, which lost 0 bases and 8 bases, there was a span of 17 bases. Germline-derived CDR1 and CDR2 are SGDLS and YYNGEE. The CDR3 spells CASSVDSGQVGEKLFF. In nucleotides, the CDR3 is TGTGCCAGCAGCGTAGACAGCGGGCAGGTCGGGGAAAAACTGTTTTTT.

This clonotype showed up just once. The chain is built from TRBV9 and TRBJ2-1, with 9 bases fitting TRBD2. The CDR3 consists of 15 residues. Per germline, CDR1 SGDLS and CDR2 YYNGEE. J lost 9 bases, V lost 0 bases, and 7 bases had no gene match. The CDR3: CASSVGGGTSSEQFF. CDR3 nucleotides: TGTGCCAGCAGCGTAGGGGGGGGGACTAGCTCTGAGCAGTTCTTC.

This sequence joins TRBV2 and TRBJ2-7; D unresolved. Germline-derived CDR1 and CDR2 are SNHLY and FYNNEI. V was cut by 7 bases and J by 6 bases, with 19 bases left in between. The CDR3 loop spans 14 amino acids. The CDR3: CASKEKGPLAEQYF. CDR3 sequence (DNA): TGTGCCAGCAAAGAAAAAGGACCCCTCGCCGAGCAGTACTTC.

The V gene is TRBV20-1, the J gene TRBJ1-6, with D perhaps TRBD1 (5 bases). Trimming left V 0 bases short and J 0 bases short, with 12 bases between. The CDR3 spans 17 residues. CDR1 is DFQATT and CDR2 is SNEGSKA in the germline V gene (reference sequence). The CDR3 bases are TGCAGTGCTAGAGAGGGCGGGGGAAGCTCCTATAATTCACCCCTCCACTTT. Its translation is CSAREGGGSSYNSPLHF.

At least ten counts were recorded for this clonotype. This chain links TRBV6-4 with TRBJ1-2, with D unclear. This CDR3 has 13 amino acids. V was trimmed by 3 bases and J by 8 bases, leaving 13 bases between them. Germline CDR1 and CDR2: MRHNA and SNTAGT. The CDR3 reads CASSDFDGDGYTF. The CDR3 DNA reads TGTGCCAGCAGTGATTTTGATGGAGACGGCTACACCTTC.

This chain uses TRBV29-1 with TRBJ1-1, with D unclear. CDR1 and CDR2 from the germline V gene are SQVTM and ANQGSEA. The CDR3 loop spans 14 amino acids. Trimming pared 3 bases from V and 3 bases from J, leaving 14 bases between. CDR3 DNA sequence: TGCAGCGTTGACCCGACCCGGCCAGACACTGAAGCTTTCTTT. Translating gives CSVDPTRPDTEAFF.

This chain connects TRBV5-1 to TRBJ2-7; D gene unclear. V lost 6 bases, J lost 2 bases, and 12 bases lay in between. Germline loops: CDR1 SGHRS, CDR2 YFSETQ. The length of the CDR3 is 13 residues. The CDR3 is CASILPGTYEQYF. CDR3 DNA: TGCGCCAGCATCCTGCCGGGTACCTACGAGCAGTACTTC.

This clonotype was observed a handful of times. This CDR3 is CASKHLNYGYTF. The CDR3 DNA follows: TGTGCCAGCAAACACCTTAACTATGGCTACACCTTC. The rearrangement links TRBV12-3 or TRBV12-4 to TRBJ1-2; D uncertain. This CDR3 contains 12 residues. V lost 7 bases, J lost 1 base, and 7 bases lay in between.

DNA of the CDR3: TGTGCCAGCAGCTTAGGGGCAGGGGATGGCTACACCTTC. Its protein product is CASSLGAGDGYTF. The chain has TRBV7-2 and TRBJ1-2, with D tentatively TRBD1 (6 bases). Germline CDR1 SGHTA, CDR2 FQGNSA. V was trimmed by 1 base and J by 6 bases, leaving 9 bases between them. The CDR3 length is 13 residues.

The chain recombines TRBV20-1 with TRBJ2-7, with D perhaps TRBD2 (6 bases). The germline gives CDR1 DFQATT, CDR2 SNEGSKA (reference sequence). CDR3 length equals 11 residues. The CDR3 DNA reads TGCAGCGGGCGGGAAATCCACGAGCAGTACTTC. Translating gives CSGREIHEQYF.

The chain employs TRBV20-1 and TRBJ2-5, with 8 bases that match TRBD1. Matching the DNA end better, TRBJ2-7 makes the J call doubtful. Germline CDR1 reads DFQATT; CDR2 reads SNEGSKA (reference sequence). CDR3 length equals 15 residues. The CDR3 reads CSARVEAGGRYEQYF. Here the CDR3 DNA reads TGCAGTGCTAGAGTGGAGGCAGGGGGCCGATACGAGCAGTACTTC.

This chain joins TRBV19 and TRBJ2-3; TRBD1 agrees at 7 bases. In germline, CDR1 is LNHDA, CDR2 SQIVND (reference sequence). CDR3 length equals 14 residues. V trimming: 5 bases; J trimming: 3 bases; junction bases outside the gene matches: 5. The chain's CDR3 is CASSPWDRTDTQYF. CDR3 nucleotide sequence: TGTGCCAGTAGTCCCTGGGACAGAACAGATACGCAGTATTTT.

This clonotype was observed a few times. A read error may produce the germline difference seen at one junction end. V gene TRBV7-2 combines with J gene TRBJ2-4; 9 bases fit TRBD2. Germline V gene lookup returns CDR1 SGHTA and CDR2 FQGNSA. The CDR3 loop spans 13 amino acids. CDR3 DNA: TGTGTCAGCAGGTCTAGCGGGACAAACATTCAGTACTTC. It specifies CVSRSSGTNIQYF.

CDR3 sequence (DNA): TGTGCCAGCAGTTACGGACTAGCAGTTCACAATGAGCAGTTCTTC. Its protein product is CASSYGLAVHNEQFF. This chain joins TRBV6-5 and TRBJ2-1; 8 nucleotides align to TRBD2. V was pared by 2 bases and J by 5 bases, with 5 bases of the junction left unmatched. This CDR3 region has 15 residues. The germline CDR1 and CDR2 sequences are MNHEY and SVGAGI.

V usage is TRBV7-2 and J usage is TRBJ2-1; the D is unclear. The CDR3 loop spans 13 amino acids. V lost 2 bases and J lost 8, with 10 bases in between. CDR1 is SGHTA and CDR2 is FQGNSA in the germline V gene. CDR3 protein: CASSLMSFDEQFF. The CDR3 DNA is TGTGCCAGCAGCTTAATGTCGTTTGATGAGCAGTTCTTC.

The chain couples TRBV21-1 to TRBJ1-2. TRBV21-1 is a known pseudogene. This CDR3 contains 16 residues. CDR3 bases: TGTGCCAGCCCCGTGCTGGGAACCGTTAACAACTATGGCTACACCTTC. The encoded protein is CASPVLGTVNNYGYTF.